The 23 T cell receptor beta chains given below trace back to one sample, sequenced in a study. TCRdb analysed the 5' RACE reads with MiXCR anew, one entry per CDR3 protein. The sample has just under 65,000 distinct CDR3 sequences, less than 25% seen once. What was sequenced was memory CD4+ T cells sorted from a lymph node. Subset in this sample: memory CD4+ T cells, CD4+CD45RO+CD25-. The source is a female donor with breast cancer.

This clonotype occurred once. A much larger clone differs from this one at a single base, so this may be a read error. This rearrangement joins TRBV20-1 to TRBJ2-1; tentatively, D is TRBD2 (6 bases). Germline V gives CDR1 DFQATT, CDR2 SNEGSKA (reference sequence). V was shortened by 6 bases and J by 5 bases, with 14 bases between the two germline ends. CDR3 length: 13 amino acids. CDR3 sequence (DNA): TGCAGTGCCCAAGAGGGAGGAAACAATGAGCAGTTCTTC. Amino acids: CSAQEGGNNEQFF.

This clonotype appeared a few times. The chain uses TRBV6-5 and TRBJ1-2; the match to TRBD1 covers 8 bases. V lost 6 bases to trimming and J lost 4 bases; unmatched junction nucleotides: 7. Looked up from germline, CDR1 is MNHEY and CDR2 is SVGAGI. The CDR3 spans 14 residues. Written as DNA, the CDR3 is TGTGCCAGCAGATCTCCGGACAGGGTCTATGGCTACACCTTC. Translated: CASRSPDRVYGYTF.

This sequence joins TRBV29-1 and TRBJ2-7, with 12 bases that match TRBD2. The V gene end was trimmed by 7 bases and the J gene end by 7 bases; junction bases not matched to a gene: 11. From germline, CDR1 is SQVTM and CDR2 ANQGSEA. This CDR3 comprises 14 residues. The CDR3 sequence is CSARTSGIGGEQYF. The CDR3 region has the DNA TGCAGCGCTAGGACTAGCGGGATCGGAGGGGAGCAGTACTTC.

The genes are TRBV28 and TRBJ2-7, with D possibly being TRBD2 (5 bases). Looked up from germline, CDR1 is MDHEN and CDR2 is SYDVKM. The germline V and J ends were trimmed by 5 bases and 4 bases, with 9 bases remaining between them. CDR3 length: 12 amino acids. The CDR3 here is CASSISGYEQYF. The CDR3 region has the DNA TGTGCCAGCAGTATTTCGGGATACGAGCAGTACTTC.

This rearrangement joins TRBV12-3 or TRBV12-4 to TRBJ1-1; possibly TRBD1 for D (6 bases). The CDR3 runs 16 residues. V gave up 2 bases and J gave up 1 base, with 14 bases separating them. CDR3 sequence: CASSLSGGRGNTEAFF. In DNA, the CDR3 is TGTGCCAGCAGTTTAAGCGGGGGCCGGGGGAACACTGAAGCTTTCTTT.

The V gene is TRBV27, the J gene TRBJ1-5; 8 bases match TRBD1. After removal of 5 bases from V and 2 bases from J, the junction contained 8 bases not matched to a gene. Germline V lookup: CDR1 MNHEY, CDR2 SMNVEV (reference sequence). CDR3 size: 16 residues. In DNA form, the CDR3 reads TGTGCCAGCAGTCATCGGACAGGGTCGGGCAATCAGCCCCAGCATTTT. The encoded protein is CASSHRTGSGNQPQHF.

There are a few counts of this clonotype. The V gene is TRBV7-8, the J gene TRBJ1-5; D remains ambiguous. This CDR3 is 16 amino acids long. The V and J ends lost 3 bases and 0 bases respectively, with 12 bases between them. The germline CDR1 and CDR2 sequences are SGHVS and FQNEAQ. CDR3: CASSFSRTYSNQPQHF. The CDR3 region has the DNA TGTGCCAGCAGCTTCAGTAGAACTTATAGCAATCAGCCCCAGCATTTT.

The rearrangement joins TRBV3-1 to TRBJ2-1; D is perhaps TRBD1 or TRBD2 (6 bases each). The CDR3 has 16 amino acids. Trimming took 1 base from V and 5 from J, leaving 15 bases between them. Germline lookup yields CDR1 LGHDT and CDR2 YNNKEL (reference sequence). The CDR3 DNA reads TGTGCCAGCAGCCAAGGGGGGCCTCTAGCGAACAATGAGCAGTTCTTC. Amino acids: CASSQGGPLANNEQFF.

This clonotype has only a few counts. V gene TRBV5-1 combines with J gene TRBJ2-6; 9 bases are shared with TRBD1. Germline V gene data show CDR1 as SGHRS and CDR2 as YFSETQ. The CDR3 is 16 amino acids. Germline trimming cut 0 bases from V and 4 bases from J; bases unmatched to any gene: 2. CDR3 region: CASSLDRGRGANVLTF. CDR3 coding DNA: TGCGCCAGCAGCTTGGACAGGGGGCGAGGGGCCAACGTCCTGACTTTC.

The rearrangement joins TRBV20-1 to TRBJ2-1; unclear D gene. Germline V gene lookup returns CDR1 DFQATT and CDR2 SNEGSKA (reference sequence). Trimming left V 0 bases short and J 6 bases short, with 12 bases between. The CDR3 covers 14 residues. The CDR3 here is CSARDWASLNEQFF. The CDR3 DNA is TGCAGTGCTAGAGATTGGGCTAGTCTCAATGAGCAGTTCTTC.

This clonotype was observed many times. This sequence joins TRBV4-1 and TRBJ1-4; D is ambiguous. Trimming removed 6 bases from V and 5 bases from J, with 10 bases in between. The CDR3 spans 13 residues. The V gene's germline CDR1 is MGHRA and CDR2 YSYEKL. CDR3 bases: TGCGCCAGCAGTCGCTTACCAAATGAAAAACTGTTTTTT. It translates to CASSRLPNEKLFF.

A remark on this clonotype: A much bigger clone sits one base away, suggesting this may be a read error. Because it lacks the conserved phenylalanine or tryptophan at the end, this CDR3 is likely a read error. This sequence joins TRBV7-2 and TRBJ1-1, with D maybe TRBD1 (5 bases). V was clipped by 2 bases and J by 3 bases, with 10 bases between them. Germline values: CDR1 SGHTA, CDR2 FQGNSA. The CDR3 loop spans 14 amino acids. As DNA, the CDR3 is TGTGCCAGCAGCTTATCTTGGGGGGACACTGAAGCTTTCTAT. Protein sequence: CASSLSWGDTEAFY.

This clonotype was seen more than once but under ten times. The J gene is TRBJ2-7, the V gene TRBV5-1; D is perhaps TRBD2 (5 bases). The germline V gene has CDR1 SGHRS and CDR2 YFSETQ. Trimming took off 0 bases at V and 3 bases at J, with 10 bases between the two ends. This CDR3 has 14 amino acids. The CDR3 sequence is CASSLEADFYEQYF. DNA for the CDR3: TGCGCCAGCAGCTTGGAAGCGGACTTCTACGAGCAGTACTTC.

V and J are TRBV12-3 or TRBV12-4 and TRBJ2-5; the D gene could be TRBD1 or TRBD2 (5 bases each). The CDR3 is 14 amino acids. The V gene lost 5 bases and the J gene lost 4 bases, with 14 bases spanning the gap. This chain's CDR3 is CASSLPPGTETQYF. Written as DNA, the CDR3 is TGTGCCAGCAGTCTCCCGCCGGGGACAGAGACCCAGTACTTC.

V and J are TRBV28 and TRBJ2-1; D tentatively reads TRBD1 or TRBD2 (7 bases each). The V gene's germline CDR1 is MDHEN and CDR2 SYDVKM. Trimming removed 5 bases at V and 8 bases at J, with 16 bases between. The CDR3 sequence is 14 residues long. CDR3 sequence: CASSTGAGGYEQFF. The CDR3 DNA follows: TGTGCCAGCAGTACAGGGGCCGGGGGGTATGAGCAGTTCTTC.

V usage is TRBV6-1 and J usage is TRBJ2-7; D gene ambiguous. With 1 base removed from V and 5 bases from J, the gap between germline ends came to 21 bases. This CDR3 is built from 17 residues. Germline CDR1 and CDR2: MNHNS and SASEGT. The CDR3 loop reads CASSEGGGSSWSDEQYF. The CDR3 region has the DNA TGTGCCAGCAGTGAAGGCGGCGGCTCTAGTTGGTCGGACGAGCAGTACTTC.

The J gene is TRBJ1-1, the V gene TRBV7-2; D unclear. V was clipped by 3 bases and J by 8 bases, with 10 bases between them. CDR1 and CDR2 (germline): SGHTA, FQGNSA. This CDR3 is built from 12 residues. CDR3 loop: CASSFSRSEAFF. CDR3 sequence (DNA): TGTGCCAGCAGCTTTTCACGGTCAGAAGCTTTCTTT.

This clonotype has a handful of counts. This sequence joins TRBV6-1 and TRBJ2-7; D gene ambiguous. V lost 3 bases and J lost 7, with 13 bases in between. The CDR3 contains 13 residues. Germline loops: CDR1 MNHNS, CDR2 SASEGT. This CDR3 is CASSEKGRMEQYF. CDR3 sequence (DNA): TGTGCCAGCAGTGAGAAGGGCAGAATGGAGCAGTACTTC.

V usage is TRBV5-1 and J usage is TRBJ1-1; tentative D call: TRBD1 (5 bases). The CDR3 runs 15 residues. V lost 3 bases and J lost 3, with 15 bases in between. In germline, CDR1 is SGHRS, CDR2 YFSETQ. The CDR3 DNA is TGCGCCAGCAGCTCTCTCCGGGGGTCGGACACTGAAGCTTTCTTT. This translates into CASSSLRGSDTEAFF.

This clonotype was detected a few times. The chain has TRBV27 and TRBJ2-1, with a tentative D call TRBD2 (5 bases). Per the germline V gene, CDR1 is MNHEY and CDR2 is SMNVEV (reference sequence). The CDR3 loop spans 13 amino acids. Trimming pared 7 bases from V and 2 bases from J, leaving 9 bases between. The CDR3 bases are TGTGCCAGCATTGGGAGAACCTACAATGAGCAGTTCTTC. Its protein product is CASIGRTYNEQFF.

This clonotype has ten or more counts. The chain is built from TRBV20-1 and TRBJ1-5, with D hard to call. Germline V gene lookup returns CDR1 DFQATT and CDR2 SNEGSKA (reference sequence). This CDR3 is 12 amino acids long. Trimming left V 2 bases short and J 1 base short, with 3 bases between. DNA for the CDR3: TGCAGTGCTAGAAAGAGCAATCAGCCCCAGCATTTT. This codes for CSARKSNQPQHF.

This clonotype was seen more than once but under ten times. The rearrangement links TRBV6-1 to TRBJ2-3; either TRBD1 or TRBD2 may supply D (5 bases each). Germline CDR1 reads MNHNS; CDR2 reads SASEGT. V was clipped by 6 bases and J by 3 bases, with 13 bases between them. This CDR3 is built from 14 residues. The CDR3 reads CASSRDHQTDTQYF. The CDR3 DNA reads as TGTGCCAGCAGCCGGGACCATCAGACAGATACGCAGTATTTT.

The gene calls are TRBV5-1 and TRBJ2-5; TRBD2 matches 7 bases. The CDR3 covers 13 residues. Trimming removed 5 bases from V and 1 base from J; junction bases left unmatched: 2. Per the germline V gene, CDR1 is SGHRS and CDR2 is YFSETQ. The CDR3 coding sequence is TGCGCCAGCAGTGGGGAGGGCCAAGAGACCCAGTACTTC. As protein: CASSGEGQETQYF. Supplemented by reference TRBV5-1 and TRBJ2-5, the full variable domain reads KAGVTQTPRYLIKTRGQQVTLSCSPISGHRSVSWYQQTPGQGLQFLFEYFSETQRNKGNFPGRFSGRQFSNSRSEMNVSTLELGDSALYLCASSGEGQETQYFGPGTRLLVL.